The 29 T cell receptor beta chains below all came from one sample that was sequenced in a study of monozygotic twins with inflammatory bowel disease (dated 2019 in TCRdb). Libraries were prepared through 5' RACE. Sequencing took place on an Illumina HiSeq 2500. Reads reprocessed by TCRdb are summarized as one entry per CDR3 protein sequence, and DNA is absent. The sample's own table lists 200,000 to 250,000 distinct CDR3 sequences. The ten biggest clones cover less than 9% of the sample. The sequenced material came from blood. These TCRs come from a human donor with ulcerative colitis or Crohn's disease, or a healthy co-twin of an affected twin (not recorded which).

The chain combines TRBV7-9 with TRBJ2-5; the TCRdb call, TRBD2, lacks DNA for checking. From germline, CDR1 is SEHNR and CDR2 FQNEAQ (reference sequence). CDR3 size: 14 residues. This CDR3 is CASSLGGKQETQYF. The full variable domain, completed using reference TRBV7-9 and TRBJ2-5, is DTGVSQNPRHKITKRGQNVTFRCDPISEHNRLYWYRQTLGQGPEFLTYFQNEAQLEKSRLLSDRFSAERPKGSFSTLEIQRTEQGDSAMYLCASSLGGKQETQYFGPGTRLLVL.

The CDR3 protein is CASSFTGGGSNTEAFF. V and J are TRBV5-1 and TRBJ1-1; TCRdb names TRBD1, which stays unverified in the absence of DNA. Germline V gives CDR1 SGHRS, CDR2 YFSETQ. The CDR3 is made up of 16 amino acids. The whole variable domain, filled in from reference TRBV5-1 and TRBJ1-1, reads KAGVTQTPRYLIKTRGQQVTLSCSPISGHRSVSWYQQTPGQGLQFLFEYFSETQRNKGNFPGRFSGRQFSNSRSEMNVSTLELGDSALYLCASSFTGGGSNTEAFFGQGTRLTVV.

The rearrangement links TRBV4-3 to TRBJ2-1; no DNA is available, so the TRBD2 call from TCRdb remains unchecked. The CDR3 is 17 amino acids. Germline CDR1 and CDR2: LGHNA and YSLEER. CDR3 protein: CASSQTRLAESYNEQFF.

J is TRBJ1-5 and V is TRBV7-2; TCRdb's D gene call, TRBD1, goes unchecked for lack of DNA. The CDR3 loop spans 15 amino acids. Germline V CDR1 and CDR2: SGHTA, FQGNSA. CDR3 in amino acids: CASSPPPGGNQPQHF.

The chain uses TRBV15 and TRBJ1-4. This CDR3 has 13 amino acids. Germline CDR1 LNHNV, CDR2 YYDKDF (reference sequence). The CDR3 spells CATSVGLIEKLFF.

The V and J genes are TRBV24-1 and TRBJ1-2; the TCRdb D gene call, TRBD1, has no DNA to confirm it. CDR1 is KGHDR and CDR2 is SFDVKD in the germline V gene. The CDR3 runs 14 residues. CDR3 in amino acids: CATSDTRTGYGYTF.

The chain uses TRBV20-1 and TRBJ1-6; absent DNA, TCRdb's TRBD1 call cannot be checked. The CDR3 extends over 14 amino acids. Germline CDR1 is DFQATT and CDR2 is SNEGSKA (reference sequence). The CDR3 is CSARDTTGDSPLHF.

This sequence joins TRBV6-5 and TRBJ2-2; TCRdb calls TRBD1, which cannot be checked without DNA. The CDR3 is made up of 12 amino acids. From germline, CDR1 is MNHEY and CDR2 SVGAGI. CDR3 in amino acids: CASRGGLGELFF.

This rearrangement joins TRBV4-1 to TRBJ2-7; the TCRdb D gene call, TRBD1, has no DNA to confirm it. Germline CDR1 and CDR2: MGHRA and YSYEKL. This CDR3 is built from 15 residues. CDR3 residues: CASSQSGRVSYEQYF.

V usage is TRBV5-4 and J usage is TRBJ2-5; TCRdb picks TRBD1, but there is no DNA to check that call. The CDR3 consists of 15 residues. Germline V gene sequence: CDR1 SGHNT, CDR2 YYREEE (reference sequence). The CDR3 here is CASSRVGEMLETQYF.

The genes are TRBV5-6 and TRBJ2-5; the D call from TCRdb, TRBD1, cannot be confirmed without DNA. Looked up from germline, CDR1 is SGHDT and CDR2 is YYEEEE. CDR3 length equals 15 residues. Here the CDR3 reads CASSLALGRQETQYF.

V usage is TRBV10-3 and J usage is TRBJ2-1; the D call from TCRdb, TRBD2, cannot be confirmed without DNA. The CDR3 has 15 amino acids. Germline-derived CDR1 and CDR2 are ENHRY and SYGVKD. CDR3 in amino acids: CAISLLPPGYNEQFF.

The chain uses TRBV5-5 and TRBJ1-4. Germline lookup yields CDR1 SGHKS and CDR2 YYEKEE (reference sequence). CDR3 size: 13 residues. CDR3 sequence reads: CASSPGLYEKLFF. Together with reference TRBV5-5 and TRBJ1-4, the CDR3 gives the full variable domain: DAGVTQSPTHLIKTRGQQVTLRCSPISGHKSVSWYQQVLGQGPQFIFQYYEKEERGRGNFPDRFSARQFPNYSSELNVNALLLGDSALYLCASSPGLYEKLFFGSGTQLSVL.

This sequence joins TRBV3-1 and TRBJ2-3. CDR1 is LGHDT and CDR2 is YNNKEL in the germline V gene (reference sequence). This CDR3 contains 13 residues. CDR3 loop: CASSHILGDTQYF.

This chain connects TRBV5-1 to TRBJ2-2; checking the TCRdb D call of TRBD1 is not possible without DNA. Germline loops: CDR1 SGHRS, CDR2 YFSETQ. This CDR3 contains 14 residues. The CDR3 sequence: CASRAGGNTGELFF.

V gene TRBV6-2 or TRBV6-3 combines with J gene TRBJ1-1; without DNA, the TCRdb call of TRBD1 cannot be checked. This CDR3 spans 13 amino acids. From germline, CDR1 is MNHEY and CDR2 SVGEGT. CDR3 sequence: CASTPRPNTEAFF.

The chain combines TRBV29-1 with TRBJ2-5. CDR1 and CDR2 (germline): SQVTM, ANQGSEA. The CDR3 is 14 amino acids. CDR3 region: CSVVRLGSQETQYF.

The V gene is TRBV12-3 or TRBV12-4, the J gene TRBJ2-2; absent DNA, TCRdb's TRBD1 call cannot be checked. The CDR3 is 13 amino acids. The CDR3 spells CASSQGYSGELFF.

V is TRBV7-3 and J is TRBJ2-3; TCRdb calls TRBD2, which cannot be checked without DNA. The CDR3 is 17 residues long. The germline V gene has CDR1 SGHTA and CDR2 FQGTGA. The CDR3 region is CASSPEGIAGGTDTQYF.

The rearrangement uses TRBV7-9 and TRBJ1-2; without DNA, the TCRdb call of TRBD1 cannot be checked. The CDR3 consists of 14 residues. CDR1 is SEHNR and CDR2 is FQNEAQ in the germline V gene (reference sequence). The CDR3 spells CASSLYPGLFGYTF.

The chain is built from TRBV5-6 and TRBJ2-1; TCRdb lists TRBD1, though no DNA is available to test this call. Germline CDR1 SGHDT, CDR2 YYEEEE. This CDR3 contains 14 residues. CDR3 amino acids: CASRRGTGNNEQFF.

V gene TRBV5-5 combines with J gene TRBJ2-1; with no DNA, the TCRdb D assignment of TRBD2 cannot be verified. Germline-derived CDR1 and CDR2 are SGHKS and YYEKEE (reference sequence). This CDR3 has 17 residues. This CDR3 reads CASSHRTSGNPYNEQFF. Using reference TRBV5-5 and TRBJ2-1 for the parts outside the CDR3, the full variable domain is DAGVTQSPTHLIKTRGQQVTLRCSPISGHKSVSWYQQVLGQGPQFIFQYYEKEERGRGNFPDRFSARQFPNYSSELNVNALLLGDSALYLCASSHRTSGNPYNEQFFGPGTRLTVL.

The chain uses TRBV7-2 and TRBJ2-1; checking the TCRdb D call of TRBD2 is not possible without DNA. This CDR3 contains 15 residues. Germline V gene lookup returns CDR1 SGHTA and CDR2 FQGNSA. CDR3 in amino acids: CASSLLPSGYNEQFF.

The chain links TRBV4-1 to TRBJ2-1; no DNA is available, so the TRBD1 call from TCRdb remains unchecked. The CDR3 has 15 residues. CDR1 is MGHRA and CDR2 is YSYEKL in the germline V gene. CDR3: CASSQGQGADNEQFF.

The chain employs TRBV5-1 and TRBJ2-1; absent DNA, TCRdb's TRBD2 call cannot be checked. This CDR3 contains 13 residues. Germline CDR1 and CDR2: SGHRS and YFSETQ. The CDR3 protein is CASSSSRSPEQFF.

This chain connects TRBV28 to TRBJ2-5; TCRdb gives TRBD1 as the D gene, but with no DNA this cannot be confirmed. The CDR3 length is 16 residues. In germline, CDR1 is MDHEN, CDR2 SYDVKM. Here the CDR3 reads CASSKLTRDSQETQYF.

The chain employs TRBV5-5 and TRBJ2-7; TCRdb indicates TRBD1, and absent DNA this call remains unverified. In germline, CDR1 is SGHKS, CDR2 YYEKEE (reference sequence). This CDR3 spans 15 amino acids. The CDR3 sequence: CASSFEGGYSYEQYF.

CDR3 loop: CASSSGTASGNTIYF. The rearrangement joins TRBV7-2 to TRBJ1-3; TCRdb gives TRBD1 as the D gene, but with no DNA this cannot be confirmed. This CDR3 is built from 15 residues. Germline values: CDR1 SGHTA, CDR2 FQGNSA.

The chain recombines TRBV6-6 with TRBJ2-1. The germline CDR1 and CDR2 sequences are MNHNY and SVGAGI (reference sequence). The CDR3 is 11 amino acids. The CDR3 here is CASSNSYEQFF.